This TCR beta chain was identified in a study of blood T cell repertoires in COVID-19. Clinical histories supplied by participants themselves formed the basis of cohort assignment. Germline CDR1 reads SGHDN; CDR2 reads FVKESK. The CDR3 runs 14 residues. V trimming: 4 bases; J trimming: 1 base; junction bases outside the gene matches: 2. In the study's own analysis: Nucleated cell number was recorded as an estimate derived from reference gene primer amplification. Profiling relied on immunoSEQ multiplex PCR, and the TCRdb table lists in-frame clones only, not all of them. V, J and clone size are taken as reported in that table, and D and trimming were inferred from the DNA itself. This sample carries more than 200,000 clones, roughly 89% of them seen once, and the ten largest clones take roughly 3.7%.

The TCR was taken from a woman in her twenties or thirties who had recovered from COVID-19. The chain couples TRBV14 to TRBJ2-7; 9 bases align to TRBD2. The sample was PBMCs or T cells enriched from blood (not recorded which). CDR3 DNA: TGTGCCAGCAGCCTAGCGGGAGAATCCTACGAGCAGTACTTC. Translating it yields CASSLAGESYEQYF.